What follows are 20 T cell receptor beta chains derived from one specimen sequenced in a study of T cell repertoires in cytomegalovirus infection. TCRdb analysed the reads with MiXCR anew, one entry per CDR3 protein. This table holds approximately 630,000 distinct CDR3 sequences, 20% to 25% found once. Material: CD8+ T cells from PBMCs. These receptor sequences come from a human donor in good health (CMV status not recorded). Some clones in this sample may be carry-over from other donors' samples.

Note on this clonotype: Because it lacks the conserved phenylalanine or tryptophan at the end, this CDR3 is likely a read error. This chain links TRBV7-9 with TRBJ1-2, with TRBD1 identical over 7 bases. V was pared by 5 bases and J by 8 bases, with 11 bases of the junction left unmatched. The germline V gene encodes CDR1 SEHNR and CDR2 FQNEAQ (reference sequence). CDR3 length: 14 residues. The CDR3 reads CASSRQGRVGGYTI. Here the CDR3 DNA reads TGTGCCAGCAGCCGACAGGGAAGGGTGGGGGGCTACACCATC.

Many counts were recorded for this clonotype. The chain uses TRBV6-2 or TRBV6-3 and TRBJ2-4; 8 nucleotides agree with TRBD1. This CDR3 has 17 amino acids. CDR1 is MNHEY and CDR2 is SVGEGT in the germline V gene. Germline trimming cut 4 bases from V and 0 bases from J; bases unmatched to any gene: 8. The CDR3, as DNA: TGTGCCAGCAGTTTTCTGCGGACAGGGTTAGCCAAAAACATTCAGTACTTC. Protein product: CASSFLRTGLAKNIQYF.

As concerns this clonotype: Possible read error: a much larger clone is one base away. The V and J genes are TRBV7-8 and TRBJ2-3; D not certain. Germline V gives CDR1 SGHVS, CDR2 FQNEAQ. V lost 4 bases, J lost 1 base, and 12 bases lay in between. The CDR3 totals 15 residues. In nucleotides, the CDR3 is TGTGCCAGCAGCTCCAAATTCTCTGGCACAGATACGCAGTATTTT. Protein sequence: CASSSKFSGTDTQYF.

The rearrangement uses TRBV24-1 and TRBJ2-1; D perhaps matches TRBD2 (5 bases). V was pared by 3 bases and J by 8 bases, with 16 bases between. The length of the CDR3 is 15 residues. Germline CDR1 KGHDR, CDR2 SFDVKD. For the CDR3, the DNA is TGTGCCACCAGTGATACGACCGGGAACAACGATGAGCAGTTCTTC. Translating gives CATSDTTGNNDEQFF.

This clonotype came up many times. The chain couples TRBV7-2 to TRBJ1-6, with unresolved D. The CDR3 covers 19 residues. Germline V gene sequence: CDR1 SGHTA, CDR2 FQGNSA. Trimming took off 5 bases at V and 6 bases at J, with 26 bases between the two ends. This CDR3 reads CASSPSGPTLFPFNSPLHF. The CDR3 coding sequence is TGTGCCAGCAGCCCGTCCGGGCCCACTCTGTTCCCCTTTAATTCACCCCTCCACTTT.

This clonotype appeared a few times. This chain connects TRBV28 to TRBJ2-4, with D perhaps matching TRBD1 (5 bases). Trimming left V 6 bases short and J 3 bases short, with 12 bases between. CDR3 length equals 14 residues. Germline V gene lookup returns CDR1 MDHEN and CDR2 SYDVKM. This chain's CDR3 is CASSQTGHKNIQYF. CDR3 coding DNA: TGTGCCAGCAGCCAAACAGGCCACAAAAACATTCAGTACTTC.

A note on this clonotype: Given a much more abundant clone one base away, this may be a read error. V and J are TRBV7-8 and TRBJ1-2; TRBD1 matches at 7 bases. The germline gives CDR1 SGHVS, CDR2 FQNEAQ. The CDR3 is 14 amino acids. Here the CDR3 reads CTSSSETGRNGYTF. The DNA of the CDR3 is TGTACCAGCAGCTCTGAGACAGGGCGGAATGGCTACACCTTC.

This clonotype was seen more than once but under ten times. V and J are TRBV28 and TRBJ1-1; 10 bases match TRBD1. The CDR3 covers 16 residues. With 6 bases clipped from V and 8 bases from J, the junction kept 15 bases outside the gene matches. Germline values: CDR1 MDHEN, CDR2 SYDVKM. The CDR3 loop reads CASRYRQGARVLEAFF. The CDR3 nucleotides are TGTGCCAGCAGATACAGACAGGGGGCGAGAGTTTTAGAAGCTTTCTTT.

This rearrangement joins TRBV9 to TRBJ2-1; D gene uncertain. This CDR3 region has 9 residues. CDR1 and CDR2 from the germline V gene are SGDLS and YYNGEE. Trimming took off 3 bases at V and 13 bases at J, with 5 bases between the two ends. CDR3 DNA sequence: TGTGCCAGCAGCGAGAAACAGTTCTTC. Amino acid sequence: CASSEKQFF. Full variable domain (missing parts from reference TRBV9 and TRBJ2-1): DSGVTQTPKHLITATGQRVTLRCSPRSGDLSVYWYQQSLDQGLQFLIQYYNGEERAKGNILERFSAQQFPDLHSELNLSSLELGDSALYFCASSEKQFFGPGTRLTVL.

This clonotype was counted ten times or more. This chain links TRBV27 with TRBJ2-1; the D is unclear. V shed 4 bases and J shed 0 bases, with 16 bases lying between them. The CDR3 is made up of 17 amino acids. The germline V gene has CDR1 MNHEY and CDR2 SMNVEV (reference sequence). The CDR3 DNA sequence: TGTGCCAGCAGTTCGGACCAAGCTATGGGCTCCTACAATGAGCAGTTCTTC. Translation gives CASSSDQAMGSYNEQFF.

This clonotype was observed a handful of times. The rearrangement links TRBV7-8 to TRBJ2-5; D is unresolved. The V end was cut by 7 bases, the J end by 10 bases, with 13 bases between. From germline, CDR1 is SGHVS and CDR2 FQNEAQ. This CDR3 region has 11 residues. CDR3 in DNA: TGTGCCAGCACAAATTTGGATAGCCAGTACTTC. This translates into CASTNLDSQYF. The full variable domain, with the rest looked up from reference TRBV7-8 and TRBJ2-5, is GAGVSQSPRYKVAKRGQDVALRCDPISGHVSLFWYQQALGQGPEFLTYFQNEAQLDKSGLPSDRFFAERPEGSVSTLKIQRTQQEDSAVYLCASTNLDSQYFGPGTRLLVL.

For the CDR3, the DNA is TGTGCCAGTAGTTGGGACAGGGGAGTCAATGAGCAGTTCTTC. Residues: CASSWDRGVNEQFF. This rearrangement joins TRBV19 to TRBJ2-1; 10 nucleotides agree with TRBD1. This CDR3 contains 14 residues. Per the germline V gene, CDR1 is LNHDA and CDR2 is SQIVND (reference sequence). With V trimmed by 5 bases and J by 6 bases, 4 bases remained unmatched.

This clonotype was recorded a few times. CDR3 region: CASSYPSSTDTQYF. The CDR3 DNA reads TGTGCCAGCAGTTACCCGTCGAGCACAGATACGCAGTATTTT. This chain joins TRBV6-2 or TRBV6-3 and TRBJ2-3; D gene uncertain. The CDR3 sequence is 14 residues long. Trimming removed 2 bases at V and 0 bases at J, with 6 bases between. CDR1 and CDR2 from the germline V gene are MNHEY and SVGEGT.

This clonotype was picked up a small number of times. The CDR3 DNA follows: TGTGCCAGCAGTCTGCAGGGAGTAGATACGCAGTATTTT. It codes for CASSLQGVDTQYF. V and J are TRBV28 and TRBJ2-3, with D perhaps matching TRBD1 or TRBD2 (5 bases each). The CDR3 has 13 residues. Germline CDR1 reads MDHEN; CDR2 reads SYDVKM. Between the trimmed V and J ends, which lost 5 bases and 5 bases, there was a span of 11 bases.

The genes are TRBV20-1 and TRBJ1-1; a possible D gene is TRBD1 (5 bases). Germline CDR1 is DFQATT and CDR2 is SNEGSKA (reference sequence). V lost 0 bases to trimming and J lost 0 bases, with 20 bases between them. The CDR3 covers 18 residues. This CDR3 reads CSARDRGARDHLNTEAFF. The CDR3 nucleotides are TGCAGTGCTAGAGATAGGGGAGCCAGGGACCACCTGAACACTGAAGCTTTCTTT.

The rearrangement uses TRBV29-1 and TRBJ2-7; the match to TRBD2 covers 7 bases. Germline V gene lookup returns CDR1 SQVTM and CDR2 ANQGSEA. V dropped 6 bases and J dropped 5; count of bases not matched to a gene: 10. This CDR3 has 13 residues. This chain's CDR3 is CSVRPGRVDEQYF. The CDR3 region has the DNA TGCAGCGTCCGACCAGGGAGGGTAGACGAGCAGTACTTC.

This clonotype was seen only a few times. The V and J genes are TRBV10-1 and TRBJ2-1; the D is unclear. Per germline, CDR1 WNHNN and CDR2 SYGVQD (reference sequence). This CDR3 is built from 12 residues. V gave up 0 bases and J gave up 12 bases, with 9 bases separating them. The CDR3 DNA is TGCGCCAGCAGTGAGTCAGGGAAACCGCAGTTCTTC. It yields the protein CASSESGKPQFF.

This clonotype was seen ten or more times. The rearrangement links TRBV27 to TRBJ1-1; unclear D gene. V was clipped by 5 bases and J by 2 bases, with 12 bases between them. The CDR3 length is 14 residues. In germline, CDR1 is MNHEY, CDR2 SMNVEV (reference sequence). CDR3 sequence reads: CASSRPGQNTEAFF. The CDR3 nucleotides are TGTGCCAGCAGTAGACCGGGCCAAAACACTGAAGCTTTCTTT.

This clonotype was detected ten times or more. The V call is TRBV6-5, the J call TRBJ2-3; no definite D call. Trimming stripped 1 base from V and 3 bases from J, with 11 bases between. The germline V gene encodes CDR1 MNHEY and CDR2 SVGAGI. The CDR3 sequence is 15 residues long. The CDR3 here is CASSYLGVRTDTQYF. As DNA, the CDR3 is TGTGCCAGCAGTTACTTGGGCGTGAGGACAGATACGCAGTATTTT.

In its sample, this clonotype was seen a few times. The chain uses TRBV7-3 and TRBJ2-1; perhaps TRBD2 as D (6 bases). Trimming left V 3 bases short and J 9 bases short, with 21 bases between. This CDR3 spans 16 amino acids. Germline-derived CDR1 and CDR2 are SGHTA and FQGTGA. The CDR3 sequence is CASSLIEGGKRGEQFF. CDR3 bases: TGTGCCAGCAGCTTGATTGAGGGCGGGAAGCGTGGTGAGCAGTTCTTC.